A selection of T cell receptor beta chains follows, all from one sample in a study of T cell responses to AZD1222 COVID-19 vaccine. The protocol was immunoSEQ multiplex PCR, while the TCRdb copy is restricted to in-frame clones and leaves out a portion. This repertoire shows some 150,000 clones, 80% to 95% found once; its top ten account for less than 3.5%. This specimen was peripheral blood, taken 28 days after the second AZD1222 dose. The receptors were gathered from an adult who received the AZD1222 COVID-19 vaccine. CDR3s include the opening cysteine and the closing phenylalanine or tryptophan. D genes are given only for firm matches. Clone size is given for some rows only: seen once, a few or many times, or a class if the clone is expanded.

TRBJ2-2	-	-	TRBV3-1/TRBV3-2	TGTGCCAGCAGGACTAGATCGGGCGGGGAGCTGTTTTTT	CASRTRSGGELFF
TRBJ1-1	-	-	TRBV10-2	TGCGCCAGCGCCCCAGGGTCGGGCACTGAAGCTTTCTTT	CASAPGSGTEAFF
TRBJ2-7	-	TRBD1	TRBV15	TGTGCCACCAGCAGGAAGGACAGGGACGAGCAGTACTTC	CATSRKDRDEQYF
TRBJ1-1	-	-	TRBV30	TGTGCCTGGAGTGGACTGCTTGAAGCTTTCTTT	CAWSGLLEAFF
TRBJ2-3	-	TRBD1	TRBV19	TGTGCCAGTAGTTCTGACCGGGACAGGGGCGCAGGGGGAGGTGCAGATACGCAGTATTTT	CASSSDRDRGAGGGADTQYF
TRBJ2-1	-	-	TRBV5-6	TGTGCCAGCAGCTTGAATCGTCGGGACAGACTAGACAATGAGCAGTTCTTC	CASSLNRRDRLDNEQFF
TRBJ2-1	few	-	TRBV6-5	TGTGCCAGCAGTCCCGGGGATGAGCAGTTCTTC	CASSPGDEQFF
TRBJ2-1	-	-	TRBV12-3/TRBV12-4	TGTGCCAGCAGTTCCTCGATCTACAATGAGCAGTTCTTC	CASSSSIYNEQFF
TRBJ2-7	-	TRBD2	TRBV29-1	TGCAGCGTTCTCCTAGCGGGGACCTACGAGCAGTACTTC	CSVLLAGTYEQYF
TRBJ1-1	-	TRBD1	TRBV30	TGTGCCTGGACGACAGGGGTGGACACTGAAGCTTTCTTT	CAWTTGVDTEAFF
TRBJ2-7	once	-	TRBV5-1	TGCGCCAGCAGCTTGGGGCTAGCCTCATCCTACGAGCAGTACTTC	CASSLGLASSYEQYF
TRBJ2-2	-	-	TRBV6-5	TGTGCCAGCAGCTCCGGGCCCAGTTACACCGGGGAGCTGTTTTTT	CASSSGPSYTGELFF
TRBJ2-5	-	-	TRBV3-1/TRBV3-2	TGTGCCAGCAGCCCCCGTTTTGAGGAGGCGGAGACCCAGTACTTC	CASSPRFEEAETQYF
TRBJ2-1	once	-	TRBV27	TGTGCCAGCAGTTTAACCGAGACTAGCTCCTACAATGAGCAGTTCTTC	CASSLTETSSYNEQFF
TRBJ2-7	-	TRBD1	TRBV11-2	TGTGCCAGCAGCCTACCCGGGACAGCTTACTACGAGCAGTACTTC	CASSLPGTAYYEQYF
TRBJ1-6	-	-	TRBV30	TGTGCCTGGAGTGTATCACAGGGATCTTCACCCCTCCACTTT	CAWSVSQGSSPLHF
TRBJ1-1	-	-	TRBV7-6	TGTGCCAGCAGCTCATCCGGGACCCACACTCTGAACACTGAAGCTTTCTTT	CASSSSGTHTLNTEAFF
TRBJ2-5	-	-	TRBV30	TGTGCCTGGAGTGGTGGCGGGACGATGGAGACCCAGTACTTC	CAWSGGGTMETQYF
TRBJ2-5	-	-	TRBV13	TGTGCCAGCAGCCCTAGTTGGGGGTACCAAGAGACCCAGTACTTC	CASSPSWGYQETQYF
TRBJ2-7	-	-	TRBV7-9	TGTGCCAGCAGCTTAGTCGGAACCTACGAGCAGTACTTC	CASSLVGTYEQYF
TRBJ2-3	once	TRBD2	TRBV5-1	TGCGCCAGCAGCCTGGGACTAGCGGAGAGCACAGATACGCAGTATTTT	CASSLGLAESTDTQYF
TRBJ2-7	once	-	TRBV6-5	TGTGCCAGCAGTTCTCCGCTAAGTTACTACGAGCAGTACTTC	CASSSPLSYYEQYF
TRBJ2-7	-	-	TRBV18	TGTGCCAGCTCACCAATCGAGGGTCTAGGCGAGCAGTACTTC	CASSPIEGLGEQYF
TRBJ2-5	-	TRBD2	TRBV5-6	TGTGCCAGCAGCCCGGGGGGAGGGGATTTGCGAGAGACCCAGTACTTC	CASSPGGGDLRETQYF
TRBJ2-7	-	-	TRBV6-5	TGTGCCAGCAGCCTACTGGGCGCCCTGAGAAACGAGCAGTACTTC	CASSLLGALRNEQYF
TRBJ2-3	-	TRBD2	TRBV3-1/TRBV3-2	TGTGCCAGCAGCCAAGATGGCCTAGCGGGAGAGCAAGATACGCAGTATTTT	CASSQDGLAGEQDTQYF
TRBJ1-6	-	-	TRBV27	TGTGCCAGCAGTTTATCAAGGGCGTATAATTCACCCCTCCACTTT	CASSLSRAYNSPLHF
TRBJ1-2	-	TRBD1	TRBV7-8	TGTGCCAGCAGCAAAGACAGGGTGGGGTATGGCTACACCTTC	CASSKDRVGYGYTF
TRBJ1-2	once	-	TRBV2	TGTGCCAGCAGAGGGGCGCGAGACTATGGCTACACCTTC	CASRGARDYGYTF
TRBJ1-1	-	-	TRBV11-2	TGTGCCAGCAGCTTAGTTACAGGGTCCACTGAAGCTTTCTTT	CASSLVTGSTEAFF
TRBJ2-2	once	TRBD2	TRBV3-1/TRBV3-2	TGTGCCAGCAGCCGACCTCGACTAGCGGAGTACACCGGGGAGCTGTTTTTT	CASSRPRLAEYTGELFF
TRBJ2-3	-	-	TRBV27	TGTGCCAGCAGTTTCTCCCTGGCTGTAAATACGCAGTATTTT	CASSFSLAVNTQYF
TRBJ2-2	-	TRBD2	TRBV7-2	TGTGCCAGCAGCGATCCTTGGGGGACTAGCGGGGCGGGCACCGGGGAGCTGTTTTTT	CASSDPWGTSGAGTGELFF
TRBJ2-7	-	-	TRBV6-6	TGTGCCAGCAGGGATACTAGTTCCCATTACGAGCAGTACTTC	CASRDTSSHYEQYF
TRBJ1-1	-	-	TRBV21-1	TGTGCCAGCAGCAACCGGGACAGCCCCTCGAACACTGAAGCTTTCTTT	CASSNRDSPSNTEAFF
TRBJ1-1	-	-	TRBV6-1	TGTGCCAGCAGTGAAGCCCGAGGGCCCGGACATGATTTTAACACTGAAGCTTTCTTT	CASSEARGPGHDFNTEAFF
TRBJ1-1	-	TRBD1	TRBV7-9	TGTGCCAGCAGCTTACAGGGGGAGACTGAAGCTTTCTTT	CASSLQGETEAFF
TRBJ1-5	-	-	TRBV6-5	TGTGCCAGCGTTCCTGGACGGACTTTAGGTCAGCCCCAGCATTTT	CASVPGRTLGQPQHF
TRBJ1-5	-	TRBD1	TRBV5-5	TGTGCCAGCAGCCGGACAGGAGGTGAGAATCAGCCCCAGCATTTT	CASSRTGGENQPQHF
TRBJ2-1	-	-	TRBV6-5	TGTGCCAGCAGTTACTCGACCGGTACCTACAATGAGCAGTTCTTC	CASSYSTGTYNEQFF
TRBJ1-5	-	-	TRBV19	TGTGCCAGTAACGCCGGACGGAACAATCAGCCCCAGCATTTT	CASNAGRNNQPQHF
TRBJ2-1	-	-	TRBV25-1	TGTGCCAGCAGTCAAAGGGAGGCCACAGGATACAATGAGCAGTTCTTC	CASSQREATGYNEQFF
TRBJ2-1	few	-	TRBV6-1	TGTGCCAGCAGTGATACAGAGACTTTCCGCTACAATGAGCAGTTCTTC	CASSDTETFRYNEQFF
TRBJ1-1	-	-	TRBV27	TGTGCCAGCAGTTTATTTGGCAGCATGAACACTGAAGCTTTCTTT	CASSLFGSMNTEAFF
TRBJ2-2	-	-	TRBV5-1	TGCGCCAGCAGCTTGGATGTAGGGGACGGCACCGGGGAGCTGTTTTTT	CASSLDVGDGTGELFF